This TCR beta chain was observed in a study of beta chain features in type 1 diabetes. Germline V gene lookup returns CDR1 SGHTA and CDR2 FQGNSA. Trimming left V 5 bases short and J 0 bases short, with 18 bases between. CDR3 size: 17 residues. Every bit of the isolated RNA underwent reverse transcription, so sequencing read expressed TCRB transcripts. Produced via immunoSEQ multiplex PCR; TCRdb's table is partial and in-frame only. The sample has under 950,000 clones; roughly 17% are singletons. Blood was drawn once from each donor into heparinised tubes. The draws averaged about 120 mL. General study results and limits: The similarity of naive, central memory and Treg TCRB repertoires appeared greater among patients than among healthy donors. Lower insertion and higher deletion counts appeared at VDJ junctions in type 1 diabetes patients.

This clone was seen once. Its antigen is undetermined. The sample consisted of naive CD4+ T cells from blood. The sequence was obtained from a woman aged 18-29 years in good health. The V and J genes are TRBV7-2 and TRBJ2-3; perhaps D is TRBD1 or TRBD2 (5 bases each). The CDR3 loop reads CASSQDMGTYSTDTQYF. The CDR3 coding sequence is TGTGCCAGCAGCCAAGATATGGGGACCTATAGCACAGATACGCAGTATTTT.